This is a list of T cell receptor beta chains from one sample in a study of cytomegalovirus exposure and HLA in healthy donors. Only in-frame clones appear in the TCRdb table, and some are missing; sequencing was by immunoSEQ multiplex PCR. The sample has some 180,000 clones; 86% are singletons. The sequencing sample was made of PBMCs. All receptors come from a man between 25 and 39 years old in good health and CMV-seropositive. CDR3s include the opening cysteine and the closing phenylalanine or tryptophan. The D gene is left open where the match is weak. A clone size is listed for some rows: how often the clone was seen (once, few, many), or a class if it is expanded.

cdr3_length | d_call | j_call | clone_size | v_call | cdr3_nt | cdr3_aa
16 | TRBD2 | TRBJ2-2 | - | TRBV7-8 | TGTGCCAGCAGCCCAGGACTAGCGGGGCCCACCGGGGAGCTGTTTTTT | CASSPGLAGPTGELFF
15 | TRBD1 | TRBJ2-7 | - | TRBV6-5 | TGTGCCAGCAGACCACAGGGGGCGCTGATCTACGAGCAGTACTTC | CASRPQGALIYEQYF
17 | - | TRBJ1-1 | - | TRBV27 | TGTGCCAGCAGTCTCTACCAGGTAGCAGGGAGGAACACTGAAGCTTTCTTT | CASSLYQVAGRNTEAFF
16 | TRBD2 | TRBJ2-1 | - | TRBV6-4 | TGTGCCAGCAGTGACAGGGGACTAGCGGGAGTATTTGAGCAGTTCTTC | CASSDRGLAGVFEQFF
11 | - | TRBJ2-7 | - | TRBV25-1 | TGTGCCAGCAGTGCCCTTTACGAGCAGTACTTC | CASSALYEQYF
14 | - | TRBJ2-1 | - | TRBV7-8 | TGTGCCAGCAGCCCGACCAGCTCCTACAATGAGCAGTTCTTC | CASSPTSSYNEQFF
15 | TRBD1 | TRBJ1-4 | - | TRBV4-3 | TGCGCCAGCAGCCAAGATGGAGGGACAGGTGAAAAACTGTTTTTT | CASSQDGGTGEKLFF
16 | TRBD2 | TRBJ2-3 | many | TRBV6-4 | TGTGCCAGCAGTGAAGCTAGCGGGGGGTCCACAGATACGCAGTATTTT | CASSEASGGSTDTQYF
14 | - | TRBJ1-1 | - | TRBV29-1 | TGCAGCGTTGAGGGCAGGCATTCGGGGACTGAAGCTTTCTTT | CSVEGRHSGTEAFF
15 | - | TRBJ2-7 | - | TRBV5-1 | TGCGCCAGCAGCTTGAATTCGGGGGCGGCCTACGAACAGTACTTC | CASSLNSGAAYEQYF
13 | - | TRBJ2-7 | once | TRBV7-2 | TGTGCCAGCAGCCAGGGGTCGGGGTACGAGCAGTACTTC | CASSQGSGYEQYF
17 | - | TRBJ2-1 | - | TRBV5-1 | TGCGCCAGCAGCTTGGCCGCCACAGGGATTTCCTACAATGAGCAGTTCTTC | CASSLAATGISYNEQFF
14 | TRBD1 | TRBJ2-7 | - | TRBV10-3 | TGTGCCATCAGTGAGTGGGACAGTTCCTACGAGCAGTACTTC | CAISEWDSSYEQYF
11 | - | TRBJ1-3 | - | TRBV7-3 | TGTGCCAGCAGCTTGAGAAACACCATATATTTT | CASSLRNTIYF
13 | - | TRBJ2-7 | few | TRBV6-1 | TGTGCCAGCAGTGAAGCTGAAGTCTACGAGCAGTACTTC | CASSEAEVYEQYF
17 | - | TRBJ2-7 | - | TRBV7-2 | TGTGCCAGCAGCTTAGTGGGCAGCCGAACCCAGTCCTACGAGCAGTACTTC | CASSLVGSRTQSYEQYF
17 | - | TRBJ2-6 | - | TRBV18 | TGTGCCAGCTCGCCCACCCTGGGGGCGTCTGGGGCCAACGTCCTGACTTTC | CASSPTLGASGANVLTF
13 | - | TRBJ1-2 | - | TRBV11-2 | TGTGCCAGCAGCTTAAACACTAACTATGGCTACACCTTC | CASSLNTNYGYTF
15 | - | TRBJ1-5 | - | TRBV6-1 | TGTGCCAGCAACGGGGACATCAATAGCAATCAGCCCCAGCATTTT | CASNGDINSNQPQHF
15 | - | TRBJ2-3 | few | TRBV5-1 | TGCGCCAGCAGCCCGGAGAAGGGCCGGGCAGATACGCAGTATTTT | CASSPEKGRADTQYF
16 | TRBD2 | TRBJ2-3 | - | TRBV28 | TGTGCCAGCAGTTTGAAGCGGGAGGGGGTGACAGATACGCAGTATTTT | CASSLKREGVTDTQYF
13 | TRBD2 | TRBJ2-7 | - | TRBV6-1 | TGTGCCAGCATAAGCGGGAGGTTCCTCGAGCAGTACTTC | CASISGRFLEQYF
15 | - | TRBJ1-4 | once | TRBV13 | TGTGCCAGCAGACGTACAGCGACAACTAATGAAAAACTGTTTTTT | CASRRTATTNEKLFF